Described below is a single T cell receptor beta chain sequence and its context. What it recognizes is unknown. It was 150 to 200 ng DNA, about 30,000 T cell genomes, that sorted-subset replicate PCRs used. Using immunoSEQ multiplex PCR, the repertoire was profiled, and TCRdb retains in-frame clones only, with some absent. The table records millions of clones, just over 90% of them present only once. The source of the sample is a study of shared clonotypes between healthy human individuals. Study overall: There were three CD4 naive, three CD4 memory, two CD8 naive and one CD8 memory plates per donor.

General study findings and limits: Among non-shared clonotypes, generation probabilities were lower than among those shared by all four donors. Memory subsets generally showed lower estimated richness than naive subsets.

Germline CDR1 is SEHNR and CDR2 is FQNEAQ (reference sequence). This CDR3 spans 13 amino acids. V gave up 1 base and J gave up 4 bases, with 4 bases separating them. The specimen was naive CD4+ T cells sorted from blood. Documented subset: CD45RA+ positively selected. J is TRBJ1-4 and V is TRBV7-9; no firm D call. The TCR comes from a man aged 18 to 29 in good health. The CDR3 DNA reads TGTGCCAGCAGCTTAGGTTTTAATGAAAAACTGTTTTTT. Its translation: CASSLGFNEKLFF.